This T cell receptor beta chain was profiled in a study of control samples from healthy donors and cancer patients. Repertoires were generated with immunoSEQ multiplex PCR, while TCRdb's copy carries only in-frame clones and drops some. The table includes approximately 150,000 clones, 75% to 95% detected once. The receptor's source is a man aged 18 to 30 in good health. Sequenced sample: blood.

The CDR3 nucleotides read TGTGCCACCAGTGACAGACAGTTCACAGATACGCAGTATTTT. It is translated as CATSDRQFTDTQYF. The rearrangement uses TRBV24-1 and TRBJ2-3; D is possibly TRBD1 (5 bases). Trimming pared 4 bases from V and 2 bases from J, leaving 9 bases between. The CDR3 length is 14 residues. Germline V gene lookup returns CDR1 KGHDR and CDR2 SFDVKD.